This is a list of T cell receptor beta chains from one sample in a study of T cell responses to AZD1222 COVID-19 vaccine. Produced via immunoSEQ multiplex PCR; TCRdb's table is partial and in-frame only. This repertoire shows under 200,000 clones, less than 95% found once; its top ten account for 0.64%. This specimen was peripheral blood, taken on day 0 of AZD1222 vaccination. The source of these receptors is an adult in good health. The CDR3 runs from the conserved cysteine through the conserved F or W. Each record gives: clone size, J gene, V gene, D gene, CDR3 length, CDR3 DNA, CDR3 protein. D genes are given only for firm matches. The size of a clone is reported for some rows only, either as once, few or many, or as a class for expanded clones.

abundance: NA; j_gene: TRBJ2-1; v_gene: TRBV3-1/TRBV3-2; d_gene: TRBD2; len: 16; CDR3nt: TGTGCCAGCAGCCAACTAGCGGGAGGGGCCTACAATGAGCAGTTCTTC; CDR3aa: CASSQLAGGAYNEQFF
abundance: NA; j_gene: TRBJ1-6; v_gene: TRBV30; d_gene: NA; len: 17; CDR3nt: TGTGCCACGGCTGGACGCGAACTAAGCTCCTATAATTCACCCCTCCACTTT; CDR3aa: CATAGRELSSYNSPLHF
abundance: NA; j_gene: TRBJ2-3; v_gene: TRBV5-1; d_gene: NA; len: 15; CDR3nt: TGCGCCAGCAGCTTATTAGCGGTCGGACCAGATACGCAGTATTTT; CDR3aa: CASSLLAVGPDTQYF
abundance: NA; j_gene: TRBJ2-2; v_gene: TRBV5-4; d_gene: TRBD2; len: 17; CDR3nt: TGTGCCAGCAGCTTATACCGCGGGAGTCGGGGCACCGGGGAGCTGTTTTTT; CDR3aa: CASSLYRGSRGTGELFF
abundance: NA; j_gene: TRBJ1-2; v_gene: TRBV30; d_gene: TRBD1; len: 13; CDR3nt: TGTGCCTGGAGTGTACGAAGGGGGCTCGGCTACACCTTC; CDR3aa: CAWSVRRGLGYTF
abundance: NA; j_gene: TRBJ1-2; v_gene: TRBV28; d_gene: NA; len: 14; CDR3nt: TGTGCCAGCAGCTTCCTCATCTCCGGAGGCGGCTACACCTTC; CDR3aa: CASSFLISGGGYTF
abundance: NA; j_gene: TRBJ2-1; v_gene: TRBV7-2; d_gene: NA; len: 15; CDR3nt: TGTGCCAGCAGCTCCCCAGGGAGAAGGTCCAATGAGCAGTTCTTC; CDR3aa: CASSSPGRRSNEQFF
abundance: once; j_gene: TRBJ2-7; v_gene: TRBV2; d_gene: NA; len: 15; CDR3nt: TGTGCCAGCATACCGGTGAGCGGGTCCCCCTACGAGCAGTACTTC; CDR3aa: CASIPVSGSPYEQYF
abundance: few; j_gene: TRBJ2-7; v_gene: TRBV10-1; d_gene: TRBD2; len: 16; CDR3nt: TGCGCCAGCAGTGGTATGGGGCTAGCGGGAGATTACGAGCAGTACTTC; CDR3aa: CASSGMGLAGDYEQYF
abundance: NA; j_gene: TRBJ2-5; v_gene: TRBV5-1; d_gene: NA; len: 15; CDR3nt: TGCGCCAGCAGCCCACGAGGAGGGGGCGGGGAGACCCAGTACTTC; CDR3aa: CASSPRGGGGETQYF
abundance: NA; j_gene: TRBJ2-1; v_gene: TRBV10-1; d_gene: TRBD2; len: 15; CDR3nt: TGCGCCAGCAGTTTTCGGGGACTAGCCGACGATGAGCAGTTCTTC; CDR3aa: CASSFRGLADDEQFF
abundance: NA; j_gene: TRBJ1-1; v_gene: TRBV28; d_gene: TRBD1; len: 16; CDR3nt: TGTGCCAGCCGAGACAGGGCCCCGAGTTTGAACACTGAAGCTTTCTTT; CDR3aa: CASRDRAPSLNTEAFF
abundance: NA; j_gene: TRBJ2-3; v_gene: TRBV27; d_gene: TRBD1; len: 15; CDR3nt: TGTGCCAGCAGCCAAGACAGGGGAGGAACAGATACGCAGTATTTT; CDR3aa: CASSQDRGGTDTQYF
abundance: NA; j_gene: TRBJ2-7; v_gene: TRBV11-1; d_gene: TRBD1; len: 15; CDR3nt: TGTGCCAGCAGCTTTGCCGGGACAGGGGGCTACGAGCAGTACTTC; CDR3aa: CASSFAGTGGYEQYF
abundance: NA; j_gene: TRBJ2-2; v_gene: TRBV29-1; d_gene: NA; len: 13; CDR3nt: TGCAGCGCTGACACAGGTTACCCCGGGGAGCTGTTTTTT; CDR3aa: CSADTGYPGELFF
abundance: NA; j_gene: TRBJ1-1; v_gene: TRBV12-3/TRBV12-4; d_gene: NA; len: 13; CDR3nt: TGTGCCAGCACCACTGGGGTTTCGGGGGAAGCTTTCTTT; CDR3aa: CASTTGVSGEAFF
abundance: few; j_gene: TRBJ2-7; v_gene: TRBV10-3; d_gene: NA; len: 11; CDR3nt: TGTGCCATCAGGGAGTACTACGAGCAGTACTTC; CDR3aa: CAIREYYEQYF
abundance: NA; j_gene: TRBJ2-7; v_gene: TRBV7-9; d_gene: NA; len: 13; CDR3nt: TGTGCCAGCAGCTTAAAACCCCGGTCCGAGCAGTACTTC; CDR3aa: CASSLKPRSEQYF
abundance: NA; j_gene: TRBJ2-2; v_gene: TRBV18; d_gene: TRBD2; len: 15; CDR3nt: TGTGCCAGCTCACCAACTAGCGGATACACCGGGGAGCTGTTTTTT; CDR3aa: CASSPTSGYTGELFF
abundance: once; j_gene: TRBJ2-7; v_gene: TRBV29-1; d_gene: NA; len: 14; CDR3nt: TGCAGCGTTGAAGTGGGTGGATGGGCCTACGAGCAGTACTTC; CDR3aa: CSVEVGGWAYEQYF
abundance: once; j_gene: TRBJ1-1; v_gene: TRBV9; d_gene: NA; len: 13; CDR3nt: TGTGCCAGCAGCGTAGGGGGCGACACTGAAGCTTTCTTT; CDR3aa: CASSVGGDTEAFF
abundance: NA; j_gene: TRBJ2-5; v_gene: TRBV9; d_gene: NA; len: 13; CDR3nt: TGTGCCAGCAGCGTGGGGGCGGTGGGGACCCAGTACTTC; CDR3aa: CASSVGAVGTQYF
abundance: NA; j_gene: TRBJ1-2; v_gene: TRBV30; d_gene: NA; len: 11; CDR3nt: TGTGCCTGGAGTTCGCTATCTGGCTACACCTTC; CDR3aa: CAWSSLSGYTF
abundance: NA; j_gene: TRBJ2-2; v_gene: TRBV2; d_gene: NA; len: 14; CDR3nt: TGTGCCAGCACAACAGGGTGGACCACCGGGGAGCTGTTTTTT; CDR3aa: CASTTGWTTGELFF